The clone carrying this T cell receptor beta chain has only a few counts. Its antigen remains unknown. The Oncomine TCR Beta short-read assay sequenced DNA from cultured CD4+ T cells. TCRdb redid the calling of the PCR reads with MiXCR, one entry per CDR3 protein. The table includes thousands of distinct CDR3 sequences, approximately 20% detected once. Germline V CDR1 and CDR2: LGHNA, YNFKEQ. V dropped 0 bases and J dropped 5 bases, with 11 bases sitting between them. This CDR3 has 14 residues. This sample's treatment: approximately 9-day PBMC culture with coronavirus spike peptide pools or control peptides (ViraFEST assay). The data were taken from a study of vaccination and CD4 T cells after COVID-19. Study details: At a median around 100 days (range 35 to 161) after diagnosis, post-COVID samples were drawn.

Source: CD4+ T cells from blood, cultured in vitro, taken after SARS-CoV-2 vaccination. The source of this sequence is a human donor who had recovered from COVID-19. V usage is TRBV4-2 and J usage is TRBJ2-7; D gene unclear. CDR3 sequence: CASSQDLFSHEQYF. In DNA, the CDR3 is TGTGCCAGCAGCCAAGATCTTTTTAGTCACGAGCAGTACTTC.